These T cell receptor beta chains were read from a single sample in a study of blood T cell repertoires in COVID-19. Some clones are missing from TCRdb's copy, which holds only in-frame ones; the method was immunoSEQ multiplex PCR. The sample has about 240,000 clones, approximately 90% seen once. The specimen was PBMCs or T cells enriched from blood (not recorded which). The receptors originated from a woman between 25 and 40 years old who had recovered from COVID-19. Both conserved end residues are part of each CDR3. Fields, in order: clone size, D gene, J gene, V gene, CDR3 protein, CDR3 DNA. D genes are given only for firm matches. Clone size is stated in some rows and not others, as once, few, many or a class when expanded.

NA	NA	TRBJ1-5	TRBV4-1	CASSQAGGSGNQPQHF	TGCGCCAGCAGCCAAGCCGGGGGGTCGGGCAATCAGCCCCAGCATTTT
NA	NA	TRBJ1-4	TRBV28	CASSFVEGLGEKLFF	TGTGCCAGCAGTTTTGTGGAGGGATTGGGGGAAAAACTGTTTTTT
NA	NA	TRBJ2-3	TRBV3-1/TRBV3-2	CASGRAGAQYF	TGTGCCAGTGGCCGAGCGGGTGCGCAGTATTTT
once	TRBD2	TRBJ2-7	TRBV6-5	CASSLETSGSSPCHF	TGTGCCAGCAGTTTAGAGACTAGCGGGAGTTCGCCCTGCCACTTC
once	TRBD1	TRBJ1-5	TRBV28	CASTPGTGQRPQHF	TGTGCCAGCACGCCGGGGACAGGGCAACGGCCCCAGCATTTT
NA	TRBD1	TRBJ1-2	TRBV4-1	CASSLGQADWGGYTF	TGCGCCAGCAGCTTAGGACAGGCTGACTGGGGAGGCTACACCTTC
once	NA	TRBJ2-1	TRBV28	CASSLLALRVDEQFF	TGTGCCAGCAGTTTACTGGCGTTGAGGGTGGATGAGCAGTTCTTC
NA	NA	TRBJ1-5	TRBV28	CASSLSGGPGAGQPQHF	TGTGCCAGCAGTTTATCCGGAGGCCCAGGGGCCGGGCAGCCCCAGCATTTT
NA	NA	TRBJ1-1	TRBV4-3	CASSQDLRNTEAFF	TGCGCCAGCAGCCAAGATCTAAGGAACACTGAAGCTTTCTTT
NA	NA	TRBJ1-3	TRBV15	CATSRDSGISGNTIYF	TGTGCCACCAGCAGAGATTCCGGGATCTCTGGAAACACCATATATTTT
NA	NA	TRBJ1-4	TRBV5-1	CASSLALRGTNEKLFF	TGCGCCAGCAGCTTGGCCTTAAGGGGGACTAATGAAAAACTGTTTTTT
once	TRBD1	TRBJ1-2	TRBV28	CASGTPASDRRVYGYTF	TGTGCCAGCGGGACGCCAGCATCGGACAGGCGAGTTTATGGCTACACCTTC
once	TRBD1	TRBJ1-2	TRBV5-5	CASSVTGTGSEHGYTF	TGTGCCAGCAGCGTAACCGGGACAGGGTCCGAGCATGGCTACACCTTC
NA	NA	TRBJ1-1	TRBV4-1	CASSQAPNTEAFF	TGCGCCAGCAGCCAAGCTCCGAACACTGAAGCTTTCTTT